The rows below give T cell receptor beta chains drawn from one sample of a study of shared clonotypes between healthy human individuals. Profiling relied on immunoSEQ multiplex PCR, and the TCRdb table lists in-frame clones only, not all of them. The sample yields approximately 2.5 million clones, approximately 93% seen once. Material for sequencing was naive CD4+ T cells from PBMCs. The origin of the receptors is a man between 18 and 35 years old in good health. Some clones in this sample may be carry-over from other donors' samples. The CDR3 runs from the conserved cysteine through the conserved F or W. The order of the fields is J gene, clone size, D gene, V gene, CDR3 protein, CDR3 DNA. D genes are given only for firm matches. Where a row states a size, it is once, few, many or the class of an expanded clone; other rows omit it.

TRBJ1-2	.	.	TRBV28	CASRFSGRWDGYTF	TGTGCCAGCAGATTCTCCGGGAGATGGGATGGCTACACCTTC
TRBJ2-5	.	.	TRBV21-1	CASSNTAAYETQYF	TGTGCCAGCAGCAATACGGCGGCGTACGAGACCCAGTACTTC
TRBJ2-3	.	.	TRBV7-3	CASSPQDYSAQYF	TGTGCCAGCAGCCCACAGGACTATTCTGCGCAGTATTTT
TRBJ2-3	once	TRBD2	TRBV6-5	CASSYSTSGSPDTQYF	TGTGCCAGCAGTTACTCGACTAGCGGGAGCCCAGATACGCAGTATTTT
TRBJ1-4	.	TRBD1	TRBV5-1	CASSLGTGGFGEKLFF	TGCGCCAGCAGCTTGGGGACAGGGGGATTTGGAGAAAAACTGTTTTTT
TRBJ1-2	.	.	TRBV4-1	CASSQGLLSFGYTF	TGCGCCAGCAGCCAGGGACTCCTAAGCTTTGGCTACACCTTC
TRBJ2-3	.	.	TRBV5-1	CASSLQGPDTQYF	TGCGCCAGCAGCCTCCAGGGGCCGGATACGCAGTATTTT
TRBJ1-1	.	.	TRBV7-2	CASSPPGPSTPTEAFF	TGTGCCAGCAGTCCCCCTGGACCCTCGACCCCCACTGAAGCTTTCTTT
TRBJ2-1	.	TRBD2	TRBV18	CASSDGLAPYNEQFF	TGTGCCAGCTCAGACGGACTAGCGCCCTACAATGAGCAGTTCTTC
TRBJ1-1	once	.	TRBV28	CASSTLQPITEAFF	TGTGCCAGCAGCACACTACAGCCTATCACTGAAGCTTTCTTT
TRBJ2-7	once	TRBD1	TRBV5-1	CASSSDRAHEQYF	TGCGCCAGCAGCTCGGACAGGGCCCACGAGCAGTACTTC
TRBJ2-1	.	.	TRBV11-3	CASSPGQGAQFF	TGTGCCAGCAGCCCCGGGCAGGGCGCGCAGTTCTTC
TRBJ1-5	.	.	TRBV28	CASRAGTINQPQHF	TGTGCCAGCAGGGCTGGGACAATCAATCAGCCCCAGCATTTT
TRBJ2-3	.	.	TRBV14	CASSHQDFASLTDTQYF	TGTGCCAGCAGCCACCAGGACTTTGCGAGTCTCACAGATACGCAGTATTTT
TRBJ1-6	.	.	TRBV2	CASSDGSGSGSPLHF	TGTGCCAGCAGTGATGGGTCAGGGTCGGGTTCACCCCTCCACTTT
TRBJ2-1	once	TRBD1	TRBV12-5	CASGPPGQGTVNEQFF	TGTGCTAGTGGCCCGCCGGGACAGGGGACAGTCAATGAGCAGTTCTTC
TRBJ2-2	.	.	TRBV19	CASSILQDRAELFF	TGTGCCAGTAGTATTTTGCAGGACCGGGCGGAGCTGTTTTTT
TRBJ2-1	once	TRBD2	TRBV11-2	CASSAWTSRSYNEQFF	TGTGCCAGCAGCGCTTGGACTAGTAGGTCCTACAATGAGCAGTTCTTC